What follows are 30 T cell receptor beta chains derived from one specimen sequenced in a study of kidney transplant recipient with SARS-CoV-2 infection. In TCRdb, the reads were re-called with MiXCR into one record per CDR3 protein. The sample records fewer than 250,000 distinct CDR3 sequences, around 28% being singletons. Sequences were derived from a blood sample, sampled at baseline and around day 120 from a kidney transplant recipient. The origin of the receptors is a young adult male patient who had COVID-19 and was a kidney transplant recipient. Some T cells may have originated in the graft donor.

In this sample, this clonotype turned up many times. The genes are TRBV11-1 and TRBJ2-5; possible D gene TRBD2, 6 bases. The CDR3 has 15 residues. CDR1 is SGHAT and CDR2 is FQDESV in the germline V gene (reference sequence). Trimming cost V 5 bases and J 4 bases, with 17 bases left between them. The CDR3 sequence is CASSPGLPQGETQYF. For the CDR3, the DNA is TGTGCCAGCAGCCCGGGACTTCCACAAGGAGAGACCCAGTACTTC.

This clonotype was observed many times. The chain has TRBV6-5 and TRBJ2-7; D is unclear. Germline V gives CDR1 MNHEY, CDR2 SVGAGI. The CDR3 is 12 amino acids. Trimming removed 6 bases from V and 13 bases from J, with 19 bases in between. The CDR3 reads CASSADSPTLYF. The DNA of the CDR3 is TGTGCCAGCAGCGCCGACTCTCCCACCCTCTACTTC.

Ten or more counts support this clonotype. This CDR3 reads CASSFGLGEQYF. The CDR3 coding sequence is TGTGCCAGCAGTTTCGGCCTAGGGGAGCAGTACTTC. This chain connects TRBV28 to TRBJ2-5, with D perhaps given as TRBD1 or TRBD2 (5 bases each). The V gene's germline CDR1 is MDHEN and CDR2 SYDVKM. The CDR3 has 12 residues. Deletions cut 3 bases from V and 11 bases from J, with 13 bases between.

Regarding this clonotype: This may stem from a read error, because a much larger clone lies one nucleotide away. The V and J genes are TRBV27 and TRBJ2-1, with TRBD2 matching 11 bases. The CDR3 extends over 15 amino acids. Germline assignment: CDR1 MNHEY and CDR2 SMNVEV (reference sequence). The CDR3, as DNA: TGTGTCAGCAGTTTAACTAGCGGGAGACAGAATGAGCAGTTCTTC. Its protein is CVSSLTSGRQNEQFF.

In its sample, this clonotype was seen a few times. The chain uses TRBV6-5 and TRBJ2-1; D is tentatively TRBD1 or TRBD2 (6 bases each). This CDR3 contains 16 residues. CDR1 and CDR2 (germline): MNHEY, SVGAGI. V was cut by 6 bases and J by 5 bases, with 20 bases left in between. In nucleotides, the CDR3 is TGTGCCAGCAGCAAACGGGGGCCGGGTGGCCACAATGAGCAGTTCTTC. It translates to CASSKRGPGGHNEQFF.

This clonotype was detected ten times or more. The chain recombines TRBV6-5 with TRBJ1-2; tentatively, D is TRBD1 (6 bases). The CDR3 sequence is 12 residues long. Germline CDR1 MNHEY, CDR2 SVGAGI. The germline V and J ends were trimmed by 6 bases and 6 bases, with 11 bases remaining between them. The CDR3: CASREYRDGYTF. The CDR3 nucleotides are TGTGCCAGCAGGGAATACAGGGATGGCTACACCTTC.

CDR3 region: CAWSVGSFGPHEQFF. CDR3 coding DNA: TGTGCCTGGAGTGTGGGTTCCTTCGGTCCTCATGAGCAGTTCTTC. This rearrangement joins TRBV30 to TRBJ2-1; the D is unclear. The CDR3 contains 15 residues. V was clipped by 0 bases and J by 8 bases, with 17 bases between them. CDR1 and CDR2 from the germline V gene are GTSNPN and SVGIG (reference sequence).

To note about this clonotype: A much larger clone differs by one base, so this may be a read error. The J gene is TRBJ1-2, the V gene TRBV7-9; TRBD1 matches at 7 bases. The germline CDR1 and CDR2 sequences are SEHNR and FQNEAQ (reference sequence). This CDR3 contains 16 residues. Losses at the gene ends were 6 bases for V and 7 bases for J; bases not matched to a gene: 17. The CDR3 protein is CASRAGQRPFPAGYTF. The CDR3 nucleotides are TGTGCCAGCAGGGCGGGACAGCGACCCTTCCCGGCTGGCTACACCTTC.

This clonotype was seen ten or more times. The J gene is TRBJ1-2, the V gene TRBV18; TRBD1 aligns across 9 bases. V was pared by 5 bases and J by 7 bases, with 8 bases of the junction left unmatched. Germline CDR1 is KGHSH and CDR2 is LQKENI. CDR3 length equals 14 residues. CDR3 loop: CASSYGTGSGGYTF. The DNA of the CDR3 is TGTGCCAGCTCATACGGGACAGGGAGTGGTGGCTACACCTTC. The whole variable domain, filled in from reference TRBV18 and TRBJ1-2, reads NAGVMQNPRHLVRRRGQEARLRCSPMKGHSHVYWYRQLPEEGLKFMVYLQKENIIDESGMPKERFSAEFPKEGPSILRIQQVVRGDSAAYFCASSYGTGSGGYTFGSGTRLTVV.

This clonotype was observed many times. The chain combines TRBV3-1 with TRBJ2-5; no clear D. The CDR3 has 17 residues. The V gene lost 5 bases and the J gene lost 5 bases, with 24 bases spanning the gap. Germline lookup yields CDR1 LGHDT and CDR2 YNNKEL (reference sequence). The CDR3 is CASSGVSPISFSETQYF. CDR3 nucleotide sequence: TGTGCCAGCAGCGGTGTATCTCCCATTTCTTTCTCTGAGACCCAGTACTTC.

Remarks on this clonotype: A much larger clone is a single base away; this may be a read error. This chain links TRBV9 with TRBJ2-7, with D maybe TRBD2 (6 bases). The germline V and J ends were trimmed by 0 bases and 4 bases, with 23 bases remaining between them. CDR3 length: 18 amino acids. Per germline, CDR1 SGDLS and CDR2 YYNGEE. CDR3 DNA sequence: TGTGCCAGCAGCGTAGGAGCGGTAGCGGAGGAACCAGGTTACGAGCAGTACTTC. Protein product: CASSVGAVAEEPGYEQYF.

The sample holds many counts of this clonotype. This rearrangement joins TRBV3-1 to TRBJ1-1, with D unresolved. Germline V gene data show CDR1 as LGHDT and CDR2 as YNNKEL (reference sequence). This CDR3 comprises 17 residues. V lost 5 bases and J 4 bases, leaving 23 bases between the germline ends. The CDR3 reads CASSAYYPISIRTEAFF. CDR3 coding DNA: TGTGCCAGCAGCGCATATTATCCCATTTCAATTCGCACTGAAGCTTTCTTT.

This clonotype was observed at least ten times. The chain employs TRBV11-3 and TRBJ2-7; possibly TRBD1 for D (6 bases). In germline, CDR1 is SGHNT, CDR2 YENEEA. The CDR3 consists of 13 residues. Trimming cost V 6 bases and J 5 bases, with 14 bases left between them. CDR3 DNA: TGTGCCAGCAGTATACAGGGTAGCGACGAGCAGTACTTC. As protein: CASSIQGSDEQYF.

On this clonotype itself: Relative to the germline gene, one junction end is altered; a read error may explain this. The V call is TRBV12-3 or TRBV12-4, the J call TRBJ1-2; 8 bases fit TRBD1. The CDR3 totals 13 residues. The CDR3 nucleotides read TGTGCCGGCAGTTCGGACAGGGACTATGGCTACACCTTC. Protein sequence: CAGSSDRDYGYTF.

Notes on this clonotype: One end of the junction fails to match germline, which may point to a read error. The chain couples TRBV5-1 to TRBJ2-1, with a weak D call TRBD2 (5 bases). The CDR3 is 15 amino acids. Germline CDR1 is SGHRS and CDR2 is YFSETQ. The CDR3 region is CASSFGTEVLDEQLF. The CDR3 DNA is TGCGCCAGCAGCTTCGGTACGGAGGTCCTGGATGAGCAGCTCTTC. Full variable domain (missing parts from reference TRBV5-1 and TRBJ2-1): KAGVTQTPRYLIKTRGQQVTLSCSPISGHRSVSWYQQTPGQGLQFLFEYFSETQRNKGNFPGRFSGRQFSNSRSEMNVSTLELGDSALYLCASSFGTEVLDEQLFGPGTRLTVL.

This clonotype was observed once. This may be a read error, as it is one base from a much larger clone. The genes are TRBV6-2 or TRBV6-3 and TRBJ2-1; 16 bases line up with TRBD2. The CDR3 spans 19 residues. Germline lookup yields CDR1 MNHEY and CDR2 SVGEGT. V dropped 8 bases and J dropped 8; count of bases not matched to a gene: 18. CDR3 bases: TGTGCCAGCCGGAATTCGCCGGGACTAGCGGGGGGGCTTAAGGATGAGCAGTTCTTC. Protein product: CASRNSPGLAGGLKDEQFF.

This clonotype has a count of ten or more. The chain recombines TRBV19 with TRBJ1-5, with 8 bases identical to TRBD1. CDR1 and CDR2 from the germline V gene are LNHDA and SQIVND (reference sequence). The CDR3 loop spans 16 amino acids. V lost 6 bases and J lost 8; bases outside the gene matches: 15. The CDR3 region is CASSPMDRASYEPQHF. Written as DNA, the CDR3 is TGTGCCAGTAGCCCCATGGACAGGGCTAGCTATGAGCCCCAGCATTTT.

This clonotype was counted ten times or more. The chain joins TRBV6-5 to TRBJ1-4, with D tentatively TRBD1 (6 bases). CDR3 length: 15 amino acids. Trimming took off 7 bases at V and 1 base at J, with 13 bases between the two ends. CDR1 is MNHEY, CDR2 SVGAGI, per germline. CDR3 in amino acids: CASTVRQETNEKLFF. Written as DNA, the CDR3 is TGTGCCAGCACTGTAAGACAGGAAACTAATGAAAAACTGTTTTTT.

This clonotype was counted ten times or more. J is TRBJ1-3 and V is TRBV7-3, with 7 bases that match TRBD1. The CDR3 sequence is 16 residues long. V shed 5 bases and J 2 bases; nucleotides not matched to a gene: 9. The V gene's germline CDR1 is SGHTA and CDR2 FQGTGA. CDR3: CASSVAGTDPGNTIYF. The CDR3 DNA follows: TGTGCCAGCAGCGTTGCCGGGACAGACCCTGGAAACACCATATATTTT.

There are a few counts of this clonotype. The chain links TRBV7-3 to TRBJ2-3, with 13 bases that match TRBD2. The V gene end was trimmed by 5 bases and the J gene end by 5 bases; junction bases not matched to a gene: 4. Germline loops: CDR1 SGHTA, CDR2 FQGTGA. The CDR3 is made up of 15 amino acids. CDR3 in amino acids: CASSLWTSGGDTQYF. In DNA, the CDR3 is TGTGCCAGCAGCCTATGGACTAGCGGGGGAGATACGCAGTATTTT.

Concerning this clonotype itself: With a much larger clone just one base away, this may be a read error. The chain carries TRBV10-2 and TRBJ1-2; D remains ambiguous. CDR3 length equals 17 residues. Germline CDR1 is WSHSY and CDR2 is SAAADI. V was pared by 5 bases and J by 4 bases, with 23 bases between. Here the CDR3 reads CASSCHCTSRKTYGYTF. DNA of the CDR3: TGCGCCAGCAGTTGCCATTGCACTTCTAGAAAGACCTATGGCTACACCTTC.

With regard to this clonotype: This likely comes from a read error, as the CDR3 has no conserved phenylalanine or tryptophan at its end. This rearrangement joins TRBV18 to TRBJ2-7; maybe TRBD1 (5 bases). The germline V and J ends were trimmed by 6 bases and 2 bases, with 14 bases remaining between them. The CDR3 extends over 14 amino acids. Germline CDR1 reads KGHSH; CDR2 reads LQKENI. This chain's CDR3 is CASSPRQGTYEQYL. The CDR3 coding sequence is TGTGCCAGCTCGCCGCGCCAGGGCACCTACGAGCAGTACCTC.

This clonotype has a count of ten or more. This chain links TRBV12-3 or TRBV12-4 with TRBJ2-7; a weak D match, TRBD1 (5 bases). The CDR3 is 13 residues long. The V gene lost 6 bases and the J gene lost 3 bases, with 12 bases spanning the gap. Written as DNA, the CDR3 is TGTGCCAGCAGAGATAGGGGTAGCTACGAGCAGTACTTC. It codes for CASRDRGSYEQYF.

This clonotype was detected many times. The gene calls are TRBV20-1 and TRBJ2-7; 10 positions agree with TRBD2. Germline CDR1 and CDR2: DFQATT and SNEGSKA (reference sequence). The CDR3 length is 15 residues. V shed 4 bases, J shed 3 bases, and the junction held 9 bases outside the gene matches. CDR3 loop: CSATSIAGGFYEQYF. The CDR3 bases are TGCAGTGCTACTAGTATAGCGGGAGGATTCTACGAGCAGTACTTC.

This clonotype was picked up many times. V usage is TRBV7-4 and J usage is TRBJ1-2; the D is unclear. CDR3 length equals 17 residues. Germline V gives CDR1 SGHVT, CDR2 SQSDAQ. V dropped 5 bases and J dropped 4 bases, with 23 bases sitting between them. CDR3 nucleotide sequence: TGTGCCAGCAGCCCCGACGGTTCAGCTCGAAAGACCTATGGCTACACCTTC. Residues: CASSPDGSARKTYGYTF.

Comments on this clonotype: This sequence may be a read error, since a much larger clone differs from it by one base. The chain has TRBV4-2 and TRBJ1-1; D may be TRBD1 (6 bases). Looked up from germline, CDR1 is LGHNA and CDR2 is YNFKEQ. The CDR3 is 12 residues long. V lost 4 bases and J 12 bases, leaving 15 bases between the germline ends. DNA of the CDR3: TGTGCCAGCAGCCGAGAGGCAGGGGTGACTTTCTTT. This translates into CASSREAGVTFF.

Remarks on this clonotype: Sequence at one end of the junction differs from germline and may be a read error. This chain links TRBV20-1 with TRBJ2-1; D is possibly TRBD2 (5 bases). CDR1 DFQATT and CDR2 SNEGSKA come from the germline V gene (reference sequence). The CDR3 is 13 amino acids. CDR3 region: CGASSPTYNEQFF. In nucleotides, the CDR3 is TGCGGTGCTAGCTCCCCCACCTACAATGAGCAGTTCTTC.

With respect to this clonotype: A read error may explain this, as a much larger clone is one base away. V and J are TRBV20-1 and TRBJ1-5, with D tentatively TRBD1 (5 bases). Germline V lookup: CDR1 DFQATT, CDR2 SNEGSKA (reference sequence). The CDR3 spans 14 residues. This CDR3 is CGALGTLSNQPQHF. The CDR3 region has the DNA TGCGGTGCTCTGGGGACCTTAAGCAATCAGCCCCAGCATTTT.

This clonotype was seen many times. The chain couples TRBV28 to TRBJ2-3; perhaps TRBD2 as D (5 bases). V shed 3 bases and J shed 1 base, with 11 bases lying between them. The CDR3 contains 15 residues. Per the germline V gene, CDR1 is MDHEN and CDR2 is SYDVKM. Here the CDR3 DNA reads TGTGCCAGCAGTTTCACGGGGTCGGGCACAGATACGCAGTATTTT. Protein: CASSFTGSGTDTQYF.

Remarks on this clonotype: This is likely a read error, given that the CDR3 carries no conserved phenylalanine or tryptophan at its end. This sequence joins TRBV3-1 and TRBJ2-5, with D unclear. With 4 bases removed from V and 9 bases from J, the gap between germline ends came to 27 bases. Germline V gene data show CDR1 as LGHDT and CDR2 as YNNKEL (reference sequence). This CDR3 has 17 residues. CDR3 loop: CASSPRLPISFSEAQYS. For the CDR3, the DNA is TGTGCCAGCAGCCCCAGACTTCCCATTTCTTTCTCTGAGGCCCAGTACTCC.